The following is a T cell receptor (beta chain) sequence with its context. Unmatched junction bases numbered 7, after V lost 5 bases and J lost 6 bases. The CDR3 totals 15 residues. From germline, CDR1 is MGHRA and CDR2 YSYEKL. This sample was taken from a study of T cell responses to AZD1222 COVID-19 vaccine. Libraries were prepared by immunoSEQ multiplex PCR; TCRdb keeps only in-frame clonotypes and omits some of them. The sample records about 77,000 clones, 92% being singletons. The sequence derives from an adult who received the AZD1222 COVID-19 vaccine. The V gene is TRBV4-1, the J gene TRBJ2-7; 13 positions agree with TRBD2. The material sequenced was peripheral blood, taken 28 days after the second AZD1222 dose. In DNA form, the CDR3 reads TGCGCCAGCAGCTATTCCGGGACTAGCGGGACCGAGCAGTACTTC. Encoded protein: CASSYSGTSGTEQYF.